A single sample gave rise to the 22 T cell receptor beta chains below, sequenced in a study of blood T cell repertoires in COVID-19. Profiled with immunoSEQ multiplex PCR; TCRdb holds only in-frame clones, not every one. Of 100,000 or so clones listed, about four fifths are singletons. Sequenced material: peripheral blood. The receptors derive from a man aged 45-65 years with active or convalescent COVID-19.

This rearrangement joins TRBV7-2 to TRBJ1-5; D may be TRBD1 (6 bases). CDR1 and CDR2 (germline): SGHTA, FQGNSA. This CDR3 contains 15 residues. Trimming left V 8 bases short and J 4 bases short, with 18 bases between. CDR3 DNA sequence: TGTGCCAGCGGCATACCCCAGGGGCCAAATCAGCCCCAGCATTTT. Its protein product is CASGIPQGPNQPQHF.

J is TRBJ2-5 and V is TRBV13, with 9 bases fitting TRBD1. Germline V gene sequence: CDR1 PRHDT, CDR2 FYEKMQ (reference sequence). Unmatched junction bases numbered 5, after V lost 3 bases and J lost 6 bases. The CDR3 loop spans 14 amino acids. Here the CDR3 DNA reads TGTGCCAGCAGCTTCAGGGACAGGGAAAAGACCCAGTACTTC. Translation: CASSFRDREKTQYF.

The chain links TRBV10-3 to TRBJ2-6; D uncertain. Germline CDR1 and CDR2: ENHRY and SYGVKD. Deletions cut 2 bases from V and 0 bases from J, with 8 bases between. CDR3 size: 16 residues. CDR3 sequence (DNA): TGTGCCATCAGTGAGGGCAGTAACTCTGGGGCCAACGTCCTGACTTTC. It codes for CAISEGSNSGANVLTF.

This clone was recorded only once. V gene TRBV5-1 combines with J gene TRBJ2-4, with D maybe TRBD2 (6 bases). With 2 bases removed from V and 5 bases from J, the gap between germline ends came to 8 bases. Germline CDR1 SGHRS, CDR2 YFSETQ. CDR3 size: 13 residues. The CDR3 DNA reads TGCGCCAGCAGCTTACCGGGGGAAAACATTCAGTACTTC. Residues: CASSLPGENIQYF.

The CDR3 loop is CSVESGSNTGELFF. For the CDR3, the DNA is TGCAGCGTTGAGTCGGGAAGTAACACCGGGGAGCTGTTTTTT. The chain carries TRBV29-1 and TRBJ2-2; a weak D match, TRBD2 (5 bases). V gave up 3 bases and J gave up 2 bases, with 10 bases separating them. CDR3 length equals 14 residues. Germline V gene data show CDR1 as SQVTM and CDR2 as ANQGSEA.

V is TRBV10-3 and J is TRBJ1-1; no clear D. This CDR3 has 15 residues. V was trimmed by 2 bases and J by 1 base, leaving 11 bases between them. CDR1 is ENHRY, CDR2 SYGVKD, per germline. This chain's CDR3 is CAISEIGGENTEAFF. The CDR3 nucleotides are TGTGCCATCAGTGAGATTGGAGGAGAGAACACTGAAGCTTTCTTT.

The V and J genes are TRBV5-4 and TRBJ1-2; D is perhaps TRBD1 (5 bases). This CDR3 comprises 14 residues. Germline lookup yields CDR1 SGHNT and CDR2 YYREEE (reference sequence). The ends were cut back, 4 bases at V and 3 bases at J, with 13 bases in the middle. The CDR3 nucleotides read TGTGCCAGCAGCAAGGACACGCAGCACTATGGCTACACCTTC. Protein: CASSKDTQHYGYTF.

The genes are TRBV6-1 and TRBJ1-5, with 8 bases matching TRBD1. The trim removed 7 bases at V and 1 base at J, leaving 6 bases unmatched. The CDR3 spans 15 residues. Germline CDR1 and CDR2: MNHNS and SASEGT. The chain's CDR3 is CASISRQGSNQPQHF. CDR3 bases: TGTGCCAGCATATCCCGACAGGGGAGCAATCAGCCCCAGCATTTT.

The chain carries TRBV5-4 and TRBJ1-5, with D possibly being TRBD1 (6 bases). The germline V gene has CDR1 SGHNT and CDR2 YYREEE (reference sequence). The length of the CDR3 is 12 residues. Trimming pared 7 bases from V and 3 bases from J, leaving 8 bases between. This CDR3 is CASDRINQPQHF. The CDR3 DNA reads TGTGCCAGCGACAGGATCAATCAGCCCCAGCATTTT.

This rearrangement joins TRBV30 to TRBJ2-3, with D possibly matching TRBD2 (6 bases). Trimming stripped 3 bases from V and 5 bases from J, with 6 bases between. CDR3 size: 11 residues. Germline assignment: CDR1 GTSNPN and CDR2 SVGIG (reference sequence). The CDR3 bases are TGTGCCTGGAGGGAGGGAGATACGCAGTATTTT. Protein sequence: CAWREGDTQYF.

The gene calls are TRBV30 and TRBJ2-2; D is undetermined. The CDR3 loop spans 13 amino acids. Germline V gene sequence: CDR1 GTSNPN, CDR2 SVGIG (reference sequence). V gave up 1 base and J gave up 1 base, with 4 bases separating them. This CDR3 reads CAWSGLNTGELFF. DNA for the CDR3: TGTGCCTGGAGTGGACTGAACACCGGGGAGCTGTTTTTT.

The genes are TRBV7-2 and TRBJ1-4; D is ambiguous. The V gene's germline CDR1 is SGHTA and CDR2 FQGNSA. The CDR3 covers 15 residues. The V gene lost 6 bases and the J gene lost 4 bases, with 15 bases spanning the gap. The CDR3 spells CASSPVAGINEKLFF. In DNA, the CDR3 is TGTGCCAGCAGTCCAGTTGCGGGGATTAATGAAAAACTGTTTTTT.

This sequence joins TRBV5-8 and TRBJ2-5, with TRBD2 matching over 13 bases. The CDR3 contains 16 residues. J was trimmed by 4 bases and V by 2 bases; bases with no gene match: 5. Germline values: CDR1 SGHTS, CDR2 YDEGEE. For the CDR3, the DNA is TGTGCCAGCAGCTTCCGACTAGCGGGGGGTCTAGAGACCCAGTACTTC. Its protein is CASSFRLAGGLETQYF.

This chain connects TRBV7-2 to TRBJ1-3; perhaps TRBD1 as D (5 bases). V dropped 5 bases and J dropped 0 bases, with 17 bases sitting between them. This CDR3 is built from 17 residues. The germline CDR1 and CDR2 sequences are SGHTA and FQGNSA. The CDR3 nucleotides are TGTGCCAGCAGCGGGGGGAGGGCAACGAGCTCTGGAAACACCATATATTTT. Translating gives CASSGGRATSSGNTIYF.

The chain couples TRBV7-6 to TRBJ1-4; 7 bases align to TRBD1. Germline V gives CDR1 SGHVS, CDR2 FNYEAQ. J gave up 3 bases and V 4 bases, and 5 bases lay outside the gene matches. This CDR3 has 15 amino acids. As DNA, the CDR3 is TGTGCCAGCAGCTCCGCCGGGACAGCTAATGAAAAACTGTTTTTT. It encodes CASSSAGTANEKLFF.

This chain links TRBV6-5 with TRBJ1-2, with 8 positions matching TRBD1. The CDR3 is 16 residues long. V gave up 0 bases and J gave up 8 bases; unmatched junction bases: 11. The germline V gene has CDR1 MNHEY and CDR2 SVGAGI. The CDR3 DNA follows: TGTGCCAGCAGTTACTCGCCCCGGACAGGGTCGAAGGGCTACACCTTC. Translated, it gives CASSYSPRTGSKGYTF.

The chain has TRBV23-1 and TRBJ2-1; 16 bases align to TRBD2. TRBV23-1 is flagged as an ORF with uncertain function. The CDR3 has 19 residues. Losses at the gene ends were 5 bases for V and 1 base for J; bases not matched to a gene: 8. The CDR3 region is CASSGLGLAGGRSYNEQFF. The DNA for the CDR3 is TGCGCCAGCAGTGGTTTGGGACTAGCGGGGGGGCGGTCCTACAATGAGCAGTTCTTC.

The chain is built from TRBV15 and TRBJ2-7; D is undetermined. The CDR3 spans 14 residues. Germline-derived CDR1 and CDR2 are LNHNV and YYDKDF (reference sequence). Trimming stripped 0 bases from V and 5 bases from J, with 11 bases between. CDR3 in DNA: TGTGCCACCAGCAGAGATCCCACAACGAACGAGCAGTACTTC. It codes for CATSRDPTTNEQYF.

The chain carries TRBV10-3 and TRBJ1-1; D unresolved. V lost 1 base and J 10 bases, leaving 10 bases between the germline ends. CDR3 length equals 12 residues. Looked up from germline, CDR1 is ENHRY and CDR2 is SYGVKD. Here the CDR3 reads CAISELETGAFF. The CDR3 nucleotides are TGTGCCATCAGTGAGTTGGAGACGGGAGCTTTCTTT.

This chain joins TRBV11-3 and TRBJ1-6, with D maybe TRBD1 (6 bases). V was cut by 8 bases and J by 7 bases, with 18 bases left in between. Germline V gene sequence: CDR1 SGHNT, CDR2 YENEEA. The CDR3 has 15 amino acids. In nucleotides, the CDR3 is TGTGCCAGCCAGCTTTTGGACAGAGAGAATTCACCCCTCCACTTT. It specifies CASQLLDRENSPLHF.

Many counts were recorded for this clone. The rearrangement joins TRBV18 to TRBJ2-5; 9 bases are shared with TRBD2. Germline loops: CDR1 KGHSH, CDR2 LQKENI. V shed 2 bases and J 5 bases; nucleotides not matched to a gene: 3. The CDR3 covers 14 residues. The CDR3: CASSPGTSRETQYF. DNA for the CDR3: TGTGCCAGCTCACCAGGGACTAGCCGGGAGACCCAGTACTTC.

The rearrangement uses TRBV10-3 and TRBJ2-4; maybe TRBD2 (5 bases). Trimming took 2 bases from V and 0 from J, leaving 11 bases between them. The CDR3 totals 16 residues. Germline CDR1 and CDR2: ENHRY and SYGVKD. The CDR3 sequence is CAISEDGGVAKNIQYF. CDR3 coding DNA: TGTGCCATCAGTGAGGATGGAGGAGTAGCCAAAAACATTCAGTACTTC.